This T cell receptor beta chain was captured in a study of blood T cells in healthy people across ages. Study details: Roughly one uniquely barcoded beta molecule per two T cells was captured. Study results and limitations: One million T cells yielded diversity estimates that were considered underestimates. Expanded clonotype shifts may have been confounded, as the donors had an unknown CMV status.

Germline V CDR1 and CDR2: SQVTM, ANQGSEA. The length of the CDR3 is 11 residues. Trimming removed 8 bases from V and 4 bases from J, with 11 bases in between. As to this clonotype: The target antigen is unknown.

Using a J-beta primer mix together with a sample-barcoded 5' primer, a second PCR was run for roughly 6 to 12 cycles. One entry per CDR3 protein, called by TCRdb with MiXCR from the 5' RACE reads. Of about 800,000 distinct CDR3 sequences in the sample, 20% to 25% were seen once. These data were likewise used in another study, on T cells of mothers and their children.

Specimen: blood. This TCR came from a boy younger than 18 in good health. This chain joins TRBV29-1 and TRBJ1-2; D perhaps matches TRBD1 (5 bases). CDR3 residues: CSLWDGYGYTF. CDR3 DNA: TGCAGCCTGTGGGACGGCTATGGCTACACCTTC.